Below, 10 T cell receptor beta chains from the same sample are listed, as sequenced in a study of blood T cell repertoires in COVID-19. Method: immunoSEQ multiplex PCR; TCRdb's copy keeps in-frame clones and lacks some. The sample records 300,000 to 450,000 clones, 80% to 90% being singletons. The sequenced sample consisted of PBMCs or T cells enriched from blood (not recorded which). These receptors were taken from a man younger than 45 who had recovered from COVID-19.

The chain has TRBV19 and TRBJ1-2; a weak D match, TRBD1 (5 bases). The CDR3 has 14 amino acids. Germline V gives CDR1 LNHDA, CDR2 SQIVND (reference sequence). Trimming cost V 6 bases and J 2 bases, with 13 bases left between them. CDR3 loop: CASSLLQENYGYTF. The CDR3 DNA is TGTGCCAGTAGCCTATTACAGGAGAACTATGGCTACACCTTC.

The CDR3 DNA is TGTGCCAGCAGTTTTTCGAGCGGGGGCACAGATACGCAGTATTTT. Protein: CASSFSSGGTDTQYF. The rearrangement links TRBV6-5 to TRBJ2-3; 7 bases line up with TRBD2. This CDR3 contains 15 residues. Germline CDR1 MNHEY, CDR2 SVGAGI. The V segment lost 4 bases and the J segment 1 base; nucleotides outside the gene matches: 5.

This sequence joins TRBV2 and TRBJ2-5; D is possibly TRBD1 (5 bases). The CDR3 covers 15 residues. Trimming removed 1 base at V and 4 bases at J, with 13 bases between. From germline, CDR1 is SNHLY and CDR2 FYNNEI. CDR3 loop: CASSEEGVQGETQYF. The DNA for the CDR3 is TGTGCCAGCAGTGAAGAAGGCGTTCAGGGAGAGACCCAGTACTTC.

The V gene is TRBV18, the J gene TRBJ1-2, with 9 nucleotides matching TRBD1. Germline CDR1 and CDR2: KGHSH and LQKENI. The ends lost 5 bases at V and 4 bases at J; junction bases unmatched: 20. The CDR3 has 19 residues. CDR3 DNA: TGTGCCAGCTCAAGCGCTCTGGGCTGGACAGGGGAACTAAGCTATGGCTACACCTTC. This encodes CASSSALGWTGELSYGYTF.

The gene calls are TRBV7-2 and TRBJ2-4; 9 bases align to TRBD1. J was trimmed by 4 bases and V by 4 bases; bases with no gene match: 2. The CDR3 runs to 14 residues. Germline CDR1 reads SGHTA; CDR2 reads FQGNSA. Here the CDR3 reads CASSSGTGKNIQYF. CDR3 coding DNA: TGTGCCAGCAGCTCCGGGACAGGGAAAAACATTCAGTACTTC.

This clone was detected once. This chain connects TRBV6-1 to TRBJ2-3; D is perhaps TRBD2 (6 bases). In germline, CDR1 is MNHNS, CDR2 SASEGT. The V end lost 3 bases, the J end lost 2 bases, and 9 bases lay between the germline ends. This CDR3 region has 14 residues. The CDR3 here is CASSERGNTDTQYF. The DNA for the CDR3 is TGTGCCAGCAGTGAGCGGGGAAACACAGATACGCAGTATTTT.

J is TRBJ2-5 and V is TRBV5-4; 8 bases fit TRBD2. The V and J ends lost 4 bases and 5 bases, in that order; junction bases with no gene match: 7. This CDR3 has 14 residues. Germline V gene data show CDR1 as SGHNT and CDR2 as YYREEE (reference sequence). The CDR3 region has the DNA TGTGCCAGCAGCGCCTTGGCGGGAGGTGAGACCCAGTACTTC. Translation: CASSALAGGETQYF.

The chain joins TRBV11-2 to TRBJ2-5; D is ambiguous. From germline, CDR1 is SGHAT and CDR2 FQNNGV. This CDR3 has 11 residues. Trimming left V 5 bases short and J 9 bases short, with 10 bases between. The CDR3 bases are TGTGCCAGCAGCCAGTCCCAGGCCCAGTACTTC. This translates into CASSQSQAQYF.

This rearrangement joins TRBV9 to TRBJ2-3, with D maybe TRBD1 (6 bases). The germline gives CDR1 SGDLS, CDR2 YYNGEE. V lost 0 bases to trimming and J lost 1 base, with 9 bases between them. This CDR3 region has 15 residues. DNA of the CDR3: TGTGCCAGCAGCGTAGGAGGGGGACGCACAGATACGCAGTATTTT. Protein: CASSVGGGRTDTQYF. Supplemented by reference TRBV9 and TRBJ2-3, the full variable domain reads DSGVTQTPKHLITATGQRVTLRCSPRSGDLSVYWYQQSLDQGLQFLIQYYNGEERAKGNILERFSAQQFPDLHSELNLSSLELGDSALYFCASSVGGGRTDTQYFGPGTRLTVL.

This chain links TRBV5-4 with TRBJ1-2; TRBD1 aligns across 7 bases. From germline, CDR1 is SGHNT and CDR2 YYREEE (reference sequence). The CDR3 is 15 amino acids. Germline trimming cut 3 bases from V and 8 bases from J; bases unmatched to any gene: 13. Written as DNA, the CDR3 is TGTGCCAGCAGCTCAGTGACAGGGATCCGTGGCGGCTACACCTTC. Amino acids: CASSSVTGIRGGYTF.